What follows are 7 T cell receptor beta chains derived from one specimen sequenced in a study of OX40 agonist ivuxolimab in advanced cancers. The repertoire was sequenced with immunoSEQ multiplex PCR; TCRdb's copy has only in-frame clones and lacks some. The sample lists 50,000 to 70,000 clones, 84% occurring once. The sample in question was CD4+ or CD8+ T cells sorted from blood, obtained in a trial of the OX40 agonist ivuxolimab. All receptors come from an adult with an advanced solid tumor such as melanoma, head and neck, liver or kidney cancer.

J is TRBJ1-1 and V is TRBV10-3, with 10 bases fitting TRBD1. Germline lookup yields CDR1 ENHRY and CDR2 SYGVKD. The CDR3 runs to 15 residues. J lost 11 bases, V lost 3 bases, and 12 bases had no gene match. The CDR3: CAISDRDRGFFQAFF. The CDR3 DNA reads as TGTGCCATCAGTGACCGGGACAGGGGATTTTTTCAGGCTTTCTTT.

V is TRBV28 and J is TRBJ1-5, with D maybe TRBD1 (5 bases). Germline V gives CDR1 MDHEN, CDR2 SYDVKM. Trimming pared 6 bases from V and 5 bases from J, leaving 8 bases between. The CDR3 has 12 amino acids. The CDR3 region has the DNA TGTGCCAGCAGAAGAGGGGATCAGCCCCAGCATTTT. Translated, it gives CASRRGDQPQHF.

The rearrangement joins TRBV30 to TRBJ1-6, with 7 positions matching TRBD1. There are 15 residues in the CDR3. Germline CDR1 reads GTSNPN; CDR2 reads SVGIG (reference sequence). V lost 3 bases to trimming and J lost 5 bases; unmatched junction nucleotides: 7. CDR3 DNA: TGTGCCTGGAGAACGACAGGGACCGATAATTCACCCCTCCACTTT. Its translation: CAWRTTGTDNSPLHF. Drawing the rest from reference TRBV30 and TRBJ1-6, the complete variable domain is SQTIHQWPATLVQPVGSPLSLECTVEGTSNPNLYWYRQAAGRGLQLLFYSVGIGQISSEVPQNLSASRPQDRQFILSSKKLLLSDSGFYLCAWRTTGTDNSPLHFGNGTRLTVT.

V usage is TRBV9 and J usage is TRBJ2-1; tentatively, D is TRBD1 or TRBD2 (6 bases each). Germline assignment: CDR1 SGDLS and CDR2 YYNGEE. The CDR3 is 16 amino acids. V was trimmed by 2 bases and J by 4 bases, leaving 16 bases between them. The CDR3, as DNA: TGTGCCAGCAGCGTGGGAAAAGGGGGACTGTACAATGAGCAGTTCTTC. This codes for CASSVGKGGLYNEQFF.

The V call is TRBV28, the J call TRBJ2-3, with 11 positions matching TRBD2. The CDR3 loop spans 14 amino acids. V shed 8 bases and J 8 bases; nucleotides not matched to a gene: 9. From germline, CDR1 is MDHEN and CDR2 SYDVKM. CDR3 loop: CASASGGPSSTQYF. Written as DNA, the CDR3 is TGTGCCAGCGCTAGCGGGGGGCCAAGTAGTACGCAGTATTTT.

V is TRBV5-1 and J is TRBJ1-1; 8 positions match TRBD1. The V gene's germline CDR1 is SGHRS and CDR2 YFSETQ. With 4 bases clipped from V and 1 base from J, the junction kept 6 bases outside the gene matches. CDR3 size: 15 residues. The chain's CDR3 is CASSPQGAQNTEAFF. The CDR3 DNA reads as TGCGCCAGCAGCCCGCAGGGGGCGCAGAACACTGAAGCTTTCTTT.

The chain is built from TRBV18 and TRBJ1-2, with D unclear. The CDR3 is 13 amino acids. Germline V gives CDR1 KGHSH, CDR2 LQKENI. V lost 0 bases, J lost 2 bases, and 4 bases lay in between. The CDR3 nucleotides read TGTGCCAGCTCACCACCGGAGAACTATGGCTACACCTTC. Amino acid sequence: CASSPPENYGYTF.